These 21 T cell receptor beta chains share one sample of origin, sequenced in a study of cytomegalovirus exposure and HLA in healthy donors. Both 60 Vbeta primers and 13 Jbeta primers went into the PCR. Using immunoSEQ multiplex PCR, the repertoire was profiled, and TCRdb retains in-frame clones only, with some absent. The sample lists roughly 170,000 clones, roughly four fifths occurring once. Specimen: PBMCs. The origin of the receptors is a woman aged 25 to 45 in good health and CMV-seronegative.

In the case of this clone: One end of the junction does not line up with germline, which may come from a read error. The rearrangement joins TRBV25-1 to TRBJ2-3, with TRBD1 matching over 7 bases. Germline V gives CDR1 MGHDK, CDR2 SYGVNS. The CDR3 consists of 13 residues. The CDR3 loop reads CASSEPGTDTQYF. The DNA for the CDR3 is TGTGCCAGCAGTGAACCCGGGACAGACACGCAGTATTTT.

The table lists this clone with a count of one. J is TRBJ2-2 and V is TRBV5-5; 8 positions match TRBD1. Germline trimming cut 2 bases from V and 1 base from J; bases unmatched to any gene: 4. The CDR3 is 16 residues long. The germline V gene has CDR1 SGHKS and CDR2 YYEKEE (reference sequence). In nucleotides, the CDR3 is TGTGCCAGCAGCTTTGACAGGGGCAAGAACACCGGGGAGCTGTTTTTT. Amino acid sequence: CASSFDRGKNTGELFF.

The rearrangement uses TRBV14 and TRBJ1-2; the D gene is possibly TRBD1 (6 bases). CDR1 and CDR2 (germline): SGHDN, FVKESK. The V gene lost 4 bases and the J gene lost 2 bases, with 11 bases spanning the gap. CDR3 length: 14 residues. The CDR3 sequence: CASSPLDSNYGYTF. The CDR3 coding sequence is TGTGCCAGCAGCCCTTTGGACAGCAACTATGGCTACACCTTC.

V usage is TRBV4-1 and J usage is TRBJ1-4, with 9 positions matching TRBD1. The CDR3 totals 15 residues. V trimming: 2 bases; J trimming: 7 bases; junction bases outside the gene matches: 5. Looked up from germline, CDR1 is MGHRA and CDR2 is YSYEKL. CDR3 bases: TGCGCCAGCAGCCAATCCGGGACAGGGCTTGAAAAACTGTTTTTT. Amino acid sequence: CASSQSGTGLEKLFF.

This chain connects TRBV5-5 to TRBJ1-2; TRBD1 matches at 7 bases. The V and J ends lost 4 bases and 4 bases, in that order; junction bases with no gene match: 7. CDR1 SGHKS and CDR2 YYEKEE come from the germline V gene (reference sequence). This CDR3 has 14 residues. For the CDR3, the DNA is TGTGCCAGCAGCCTAGACAGGGCGGGCTATGGCTACACCTTC. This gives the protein CASSLDRAGYGYTF.

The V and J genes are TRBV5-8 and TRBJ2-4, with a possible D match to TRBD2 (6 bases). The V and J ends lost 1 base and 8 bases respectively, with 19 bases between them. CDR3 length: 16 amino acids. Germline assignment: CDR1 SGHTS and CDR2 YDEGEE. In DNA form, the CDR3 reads TGTGCCAGCAGCTTGAGTGGGGGGAAGAGGGGATACATTCAGTACTTC. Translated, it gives CASSLSGGKRGYIQYF.

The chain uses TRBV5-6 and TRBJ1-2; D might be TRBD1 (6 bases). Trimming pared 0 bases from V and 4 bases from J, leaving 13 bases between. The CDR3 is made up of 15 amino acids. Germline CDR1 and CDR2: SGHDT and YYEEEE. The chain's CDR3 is CASSLARGMGYGYTF. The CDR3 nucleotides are TGTGCCAGCAGCTTGGCGAGGGGGATGGGCTATGGCTACACCTTC.

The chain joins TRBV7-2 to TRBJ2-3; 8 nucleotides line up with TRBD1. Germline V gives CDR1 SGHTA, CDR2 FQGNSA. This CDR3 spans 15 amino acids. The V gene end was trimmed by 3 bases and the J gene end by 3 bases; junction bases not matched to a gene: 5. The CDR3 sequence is CASSFGQGRTDTQYF. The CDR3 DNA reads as TGTGCCAGCAGCTTTGGACAGGGTAGGACAGATACGCAGTATTTT.

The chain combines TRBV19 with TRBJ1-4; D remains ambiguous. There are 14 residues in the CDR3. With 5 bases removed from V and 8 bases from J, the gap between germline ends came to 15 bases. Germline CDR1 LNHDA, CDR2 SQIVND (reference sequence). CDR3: CASSLSASGEKLFF. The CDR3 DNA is TGTGCCAGTAGTCTCAGCGCGTCCGGCGAAAAACTGTTTTTT.

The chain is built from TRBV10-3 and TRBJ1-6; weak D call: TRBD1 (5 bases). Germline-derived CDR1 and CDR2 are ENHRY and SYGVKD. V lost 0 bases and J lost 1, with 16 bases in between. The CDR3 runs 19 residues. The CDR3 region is CAISESVGGRGSYNSPLHF. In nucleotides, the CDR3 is TGTGCCATCAGTGAGTCCGTCGGGGGGAGAGGATCCTATAATTCACCCCTCCACTTT.

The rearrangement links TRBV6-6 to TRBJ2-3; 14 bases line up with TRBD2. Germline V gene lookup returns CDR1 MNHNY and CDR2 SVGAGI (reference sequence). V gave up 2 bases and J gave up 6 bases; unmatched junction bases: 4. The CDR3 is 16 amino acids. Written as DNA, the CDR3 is TGTGCCAGCAGTTACGGACTAGCGGGGGGTACCGATACGCAGTATTTT. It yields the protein CASSYGLAGGTDTQYF.

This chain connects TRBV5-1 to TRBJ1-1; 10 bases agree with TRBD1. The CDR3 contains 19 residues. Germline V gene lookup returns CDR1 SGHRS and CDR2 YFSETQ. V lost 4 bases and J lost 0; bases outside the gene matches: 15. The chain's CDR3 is CASSPYFPGQGKMNTEAFF. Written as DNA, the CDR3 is TGCGCCAGCAGCCCCTACTTCCCGGGACAGGGGAAGATGAACACTGAAGCTTTCTTT.

CDR3 region: CANGGNRELPVTYTDTQYF. CDR3 DNA sequence: TGCGCCAACGGAGGGAACCGGGAGCTACCCGTAACTTACACAGATACGCAGTATTTT. The chain links TRBV10-1 to TRBJ2-3, with D perhaps matching TRBD2 (6 bases). Trimming pared 10 bases from V and 2 bases from J, leaving 31 bases between. Germline lookup yields CDR1 WNHNN and CDR2 SYGVQD (reference sequence). The CDR3 extends over 19 amino acids.

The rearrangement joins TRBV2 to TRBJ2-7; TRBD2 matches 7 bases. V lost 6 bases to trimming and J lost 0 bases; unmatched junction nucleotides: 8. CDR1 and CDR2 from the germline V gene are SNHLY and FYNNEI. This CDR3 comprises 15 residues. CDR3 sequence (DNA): TGTGCCAGCAGGGTGGGCGGGGGAAGCTCCTACGAGCAGTACTTC. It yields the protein CASRVGGGSSYEQYF.

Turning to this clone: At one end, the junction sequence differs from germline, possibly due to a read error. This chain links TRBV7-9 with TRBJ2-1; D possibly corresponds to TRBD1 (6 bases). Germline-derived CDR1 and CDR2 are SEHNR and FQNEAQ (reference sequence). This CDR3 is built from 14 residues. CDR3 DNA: TGTTCCAGCAGCTTAACGAACAGGGTGCATGAGCAGTTCTTC. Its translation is CSSSLTNRVHEQFF.

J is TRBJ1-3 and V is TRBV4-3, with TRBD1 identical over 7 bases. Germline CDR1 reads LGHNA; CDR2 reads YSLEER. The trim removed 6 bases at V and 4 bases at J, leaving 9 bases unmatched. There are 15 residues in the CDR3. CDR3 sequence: CASSIDTGVGNTIYF. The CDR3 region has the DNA TGCGCCAGCAGTATAGATACAGGGGTAGGAAACACCATATATTTT.

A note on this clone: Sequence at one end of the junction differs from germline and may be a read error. In DNA, the CDR3 is TGTTCCAGCAGCGAACAGGGGAACACTGAAGCTTTCTTT. Amino acids: CSSSEQGNTEAFF. The chain is built from TRBV7-9 and TRBJ1-1; TRBD1 is a possible D gene (6 bases). CDR1 and CDR2 from the germline V gene are SEHNR and FQNEAQ (reference sequence). This CDR3 region has 13 residues. Using reference TRBV7-9 and TRBJ1-1 for the parts outside the CDR3, the full variable domain is DTGVSQNPRHKITKRGQNVTFRCDPISEHNRLYWYRQTLGQGPEFLTYFQNEAQLEKSRLLSDRFSAERPKGSFSTLEIQRTEQGDSAMYLCSSSEQGNTEAFFGQGTRLTVV.

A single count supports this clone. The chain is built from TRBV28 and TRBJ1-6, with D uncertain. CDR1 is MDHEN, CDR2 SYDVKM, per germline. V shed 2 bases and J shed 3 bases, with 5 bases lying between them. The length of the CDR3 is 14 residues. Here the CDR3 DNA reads TGTGCCAGCAGTTTACGAGGCTATAATTCACCCCTCCACTTT. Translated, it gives CASSLRGYNSPLHF.

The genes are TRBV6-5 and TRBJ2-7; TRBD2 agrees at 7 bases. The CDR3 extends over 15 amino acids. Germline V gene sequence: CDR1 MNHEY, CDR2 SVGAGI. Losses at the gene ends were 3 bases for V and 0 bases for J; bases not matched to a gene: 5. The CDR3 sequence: CASSYVGEGSYEQYF. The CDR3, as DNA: TGTGCCAGCAGTTATGTAGGGGAGGGCTCCTACGAGCAGTACTTC.

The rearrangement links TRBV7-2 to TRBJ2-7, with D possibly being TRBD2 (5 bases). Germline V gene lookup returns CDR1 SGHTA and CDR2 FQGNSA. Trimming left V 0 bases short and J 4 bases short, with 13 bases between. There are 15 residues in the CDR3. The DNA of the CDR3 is TGTGCCAGCAGCTTAGCTAGCGATCCCCCTTACGAGCAGTACTTC. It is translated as CASSLASDPPYEQYF.

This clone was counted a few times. The CDR3 coding sequence is TGTGCCAGCAGCAAAGAAGGGTTAGGGGCCTCACTTCCCAATCAGCCCCAGCATTTT. This gives the protein CASSKEGLGASLPNQPQHF. This chain connects TRBV21-1 to TRBJ1-5; the listed D gene, TRBD1, was not tested against the DNA. TRBV21-1 is recorded as a pseudogene. This CDR3 contains 19 residues.